The 19 T cell receptor beta chains given below trace back to one sample, sequenced in a study of identifying expanded T cells in peripheral blood. The table came from immunoSEQ multiplex PCR; TCRdb's copy has only in-frame clones and leaves some out. The repertoire holds approximately 130,000 clones, with 65% to 90% as singletons. What was sequenced was blood. The receptors were gathered from a person between 18 and 75 years old in good health.

J is TRBJ2-7 and V is TRBV28; perhaps TRBD2 as D (5 bases). Per the germline V gene, CDR1 is MDHEN and CDR2 is SYDVKM. The V gene lost 2 bases and the J gene lost 6 bases, with 14 bases spanning the gap. The CDR3 runs to 14 residues. The CDR3 DNA follows: TGTGCCAGCAGTTTAGCTAGCCGGAATCTCGAGCAGTACTTC. This codes for CASSLASRNLEQYF.

CDR3 bases: TGTGCCAGCAGCGTAGGAGGGGAGACCCAGTACTTC. Translated, it gives CASSVGGETQYF. The V and J genes are TRBV9 and TRBJ2-5, with a tentative D call TRBD2 (5 bases). CDR1 and CDR2 (germline): SGDLS, YYNGEE. The CDR3 runs to 12 residues. Trimming stripped 0 bases from V and 5 bases from J, with 5 bases between.

This chain connects TRBV2 to TRBJ1-3, with 9 nucleotides matching TRBD1. Germline V CDR1 and CDR2: SNHLY, FYNNEI. The CDR3 is 17 residues long. V was clipped by 3 bases and J by 0 bases; unmatched bases: 6. CDR3 nucleotides: TGTGCCAGCAGTGACGCGGGACAGGGCTACTCTGGAAACACCATATATTTT. The encoded protein is CASSDAGQGYSGNTIYF.

The chain is built from TRBV5-1 and TRBJ1-3; D is unresolved. CDR3 length: 13 residues. V was pared by 0 bases and J by 5 bases, with 6 bases between. In germline, CDR1 is SGHRS, CDR2 YFSETQ. The CDR3 DNA reads as TGCGCCAGCAGCTTGGCAGCTCGAAACACCATATATTTT. Amino acids: CASSLAARNTIYF.

V and J are TRBV6-7 and TRBJ1-3; D gene uncertain. Being an ORF, TRBV6-7 has a function that is uncertain. Trimming removed 8 bases at V and 4 bases at J, with 21 bases between. There are 16 residues in the CDR3. The CDR3 DNA follows: TGTGCCAGCCACCCAGTAGCGGGCGTGCAAGGAAACACCATATATTTT. Translated: CASHPVAGVQGNTIYF.

The chain links TRBV6-5 to TRBJ2-5; possibly TRBD2 for D (6 bases). The CDR3 consists of 13 residues. Trimming removed 9 bases at V and 3 bases at J, with 14 bases between. CDR1 and CDR2 from the germline V gene are MNHEY and SVGAGI. CDR3 amino acids: CASGTGEKETQYF. The CDR3 nucleotides are TGTGCCAGTGGGACTGGAGAAAAAGAGACCCAGTACTTC.

The table lists this clone with a count of one. This sequence joins TRBV28 and TRBJ1-2; TRBD1 is a possible D gene (5 bases). The CDR3 spans 14 residues. The V end lost 6 bases, the J end lost 3 bases, and 14 bases lay between the germline ends. Germline V lookup: CDR1 MDHEN, CDR2 SYDVKM. CDR3 residues: CASRLGGTYYGYTF. The CDR3 DNA follows: TGTGCCAGCAGGTTAGGAGGGACCTACTATGGCTACACCTTC.

V and J are TRBV27 and TRBJ2-7; D is unclear. CDR3 length: 14 amino acids. Germline CDR1 MNHEY, CDR2 SMNVEV (reference sequence). Between the trimmed V and J ends, which lost 2 bases and 0 bases, there was a span of 8 bases. DNA for the CDR3: TGTGCCAGCAGTTTAAATAGGGACTCCTACGAGCAGTACTTC. Translation: CASSLNRDSYEQYF.

Here the CDR3 reads CASSLSSGPLNEQFF. The CDR3 DNA is TGTGCCAGCAGTTTAAGTAGCGGACCCCTAAATGAGCAGTTCTTC. V and J are TRBV27 and TRBJ2-1; D is perhaps TRBD2 (6 bases). The V end was cut by 2 bases, the J end by 7 bases, with 15 bases between. CDR1 MNHEY and CDR2 SMNVEV come from the germline V gene (reference sequence). The CDR3 covers 15 residues.

The chain has TRBV7-3 and TRBJ2-1, with no clear D. Looked up from germline, CDR1 is SGHTA and CDR2 is FQGTGA. The CDR3 runs to 13 residues. V was trimmed by 5 bases and J by 5 bases, leaving 10 bases between them. The CDR3 nucleotides are TGTGCCAGCAGCCGCGGCCGCAACAATGAGCAGTTCTTC. Encoded protein: CASSRGRNNEQFF.

The V call is TRBV5-8, the J call TRBJ2-6; weak D call: TRBD2 (5 bases). The V gene's germline CDR1 is SGHTS and CDR2 YDEGEE. The CDR3 runs 14 residues. Trimming took 4 bases from V and 2 from J, leaving 7 bases between them. CDR3 nucleotide sequence: TGTGCCAGCAGCGAGGGCGCTGGGGCCAACGTCCTGACTTTC. Protein sequence: CASSEGAGANVLTF.

The chain couples TRBV5-4 to TRBJ2-5; D is possibly TRBD1 (6 bases). CDR1 and CDR2 from the germline V gene are SGHNT and YYREEE (reference sequence). CDR3 size: 16 residues. The ends were cut back, 2 bases at V and 3 bases at J, with 17 bases in the middle. This CDR3 reads CASSLEGHPDKETQYF. The CDR3, as DNA: TGTGCCAGCAGCTTAGAGGGACACCCGGATAAAGAGACCCAGTACTTC.

The chain links TRBV6-6 to TRBJ2-1; 9 bases are a match to TRBD2. The CDR3 length is 15 residues. V trimming: 4 bases; J trimming: 7 bases; junction bases outside the gene matches: 8. The germline gives CDR1 MNHNY, CDR2 SVGAGI (reference sequence). DNA for the CDR3: TGTGCCAGCAGTTGGACTAGCGACAAGAGGAATGAGCAGTTCTTC. As protein: CASSWTSDKRNEQFF.

This clone was detected a few times. The V call is TRBV7-8, the J call TRBJ2-7; tentatively, D is TRBD1 (6 bases). Deletions cut 3 bases from V and 0 bases from J, with 12 bases between. There are 15 residues in the CDR3. Looked up from germline, CDR1 is SGHVS and CDR2 is FQNEAQ. Here the CDR3 DNA reads TGTGCCAGCAGCTTGCAGGGGATGCTCTCCTACGAGCAGTACTTC. Amino acids: CASSLQGMLSYEQYF. The entire variable domain, with the rest obtained from reference TRBV7-8 and TRBJ2-7, is as follows: GAGVSQSPRYKVAKRGQDVALRCDPISGHVSLFWYQQALGQGPEFLTYFQNEAQLDKSGLPSDRFFAERPEGSVSTLKIQRTQQEDSAVYLCASSLQGMLSYEQYFGPGTRLTVT.

J is TRBJ2-1 and V is TRBV30, with 8 bases identical to TRBD1. The CDR3 is 15 residues long. The V gene's germline CDR1 is GTSNPN and CDR2 SVGIG (reference sequence). The J segment lost 1 base and the V segment lost 0 bases, leaving 2 bases of the junction unmatched. CDR3 loop: CAWSVGQGSYNEQFF. The CDR3 nucleotides read TGTGCCTGGAGTGTCGGACAGGGTTCCTACAATGAGCAGTTCTTC.

V usage is TRBV9 and J usage is TRBJ2-3; 9 nucleotides line up with TRBD2. Germline CDR1 is SGDLS and CDR2 is YYNGEE. V lost 4 bases, J lost 3 bases, and 0 bases stayed unmatched. The CDR3 consists of 13 residues. CDR3 sequence (DNA): TGTGCCAGCAGCACTAGCGGGACAGATACGCAGTATTTT. Protein product: CASSTSGTDTQYF.

The chain carries TRBV5-6 and TRBJ2-5; no reliable D call. Germline CDR1 and CDR2: SGHDT and YYEEEE. This CDR3 region has 14 residues. Trimming stripped 1 base from V and 3 bases from J, with 10 bases between. CDR3 sequence reads: CASSLWFQKETQYF. In DNA, the CDR3 is TGTGCCAGCAGCTTGTGGTTCCAGAAAGAGACCCAGTACTTC.

This CDR3 reads CASSPMGRVDTQYF. The CDR3, as DNA: TGTGCCAGCAGCCCCATGGGGCGAGTGGATACGCAGTATTTT. This chain joins TRBV7-9 and TRBJ2-3; TRBD1 might be the D (5 bases). V was trimmed by 5 bases and J by 6 bases, leaving 15 bases between them. The germline V gene encodes CDR1 SEHNR and CDR2 FQNEAQ (reference sequence). There are 14 residues in the CDR3.

The chain uses TRBV7-2 and TRBJ1-1; unclear D gene. The CDR3 has 13 residues. Germline CDR1 is SGHTA and CDR2 is FQGNSA. Between the trimmed V and J ends, which lost 3 bases and 6 bases, there was a span of 11 bases. DNA for the CDR3: TGTGCCAGCAGCTTGATTAGGGTCCCTGAAGCTTTCTTT. Protein: CASSLIRVPEAFF. Based on the CDR3 plus reference TRBV7-2 and TRBJ1-1, the full variable domain is GAGVSQSPSNKVTEKGKDVELRCDPISGHTALYWYRQSLGQGLEFLIYFQGNSAPDKSGLPSDRFSAERTGGSVSTLTIQRTQQEDSAVYLCASSLIRVPEAFFGQGTRLTVV.